This T cell receptor (beta chain) was obtained from a study of cytomegalovirus exposure and HLA in healthy donors. The CDR3 is made up of 15 amino acids. Trimming took 4 bases from V and 3 from J, leaving 14 bases between them. Germline CDR1 MNHEY, CDR2 SMNVEV (reference sequence). Use of 60 Vbeta and 13 Jbeta primers characterized the PCR. Sequencing used immunoSEQ multiplex PCR; TCRdb keeps in-frame clones, though not all of them. The sample records approximately 110,000 clones, 70% to 85% being singletons. The sample was PBMCs. The V and J genes are TRBV27 and TRBJ2-3, with D perhaps matching TRBD2 (7 bases). The sequence was collected from a woman in her thirties or forties in good health and CMV-seropositive. The DNA of the CDR3 is TGTGCCAGCAGTTCCATAGGGGGGGCAACAGATACGCAGTATTTT. It specifies CASSSIGGATDTQYF.